Below are 11 T cell receptor beta chains sequenced from a single sample in a study of blood T cell repertoires in COVID-19. The data were produced by immunoSEQ multiplex PCR, yet TCRdb's version contains in-frame clones alone and is incomplete. The sample yields fewer than 45,000 clones, 85% seen once. Sequenced: peripheral blood. The receptor source for this set is a man aged 50 to 60 with active COVID-19.

This chain uses TRBV24-1 with TRBJ1-5; D not certain. There are 13 residues in the CDR3. In germline, CDR1 is KGHDR, CDR2 SFDVKD. Trimming removed 7 bases at V and 0 bases at J, with 6 bases between. CDR3 bases: TGTGCCACCAGCTTGTATAGCAATCAGCCCCAGCATTTT. It translates to CATSLYSNQPQHF.

The chain joins TRBV2 to TRBJ2-2; D call uncertain. Germline V gene sequence: CDR1 SNHLY, CDR2 FYNNEI. V gave up 1 base and J gave up 1 base, with 10 bases separating them. This CDR3 spans 16 amino acids. The CDR3 bases are TGTGCCAGCAGTGAAGTAAGCTCTTTGAACACCGGGGAGCTGTTTTTT. It translates to CASSEVSSLNTGELFF.

This clone was detected a few times. The chain employs TRBV3-1 (or the pseudogene TRBV3-2) and TRBJ2-7; 10 nucleotides match TRBD1. V lost 3 bases and J lost 5; bases outside the gene matches: 4. The germline V gene encodes CDR1 LGHDT and CDR2 YNNKEL (reference sequence). The CDR3 totals 14 residues. DNA for the CDR3: TGTGCCAGCAGCCACTCGGACAGGGGGGACGAGCAGTACTTC. As protein: CASSHSDRGDEQYF.

This clone was seen once. J is TRBJ2-1 and V is TRBV27; no reliable D call. The CDR3 is 11 amino acids. Germline CDR1 MNHEY, CDR2 SMNVEV (reference sequence). Trimming cost V 5 bases and J 8 bases, with 7 bases left between them. CDR3 bases: TGTGCCAGCAGTCTCTATGATGAGCAGTTCTTC. It codes for CASSLYDEQFF.

Sample share makes this clone medium-sized (0.01 to 0.1%). The chain carries TRBV19 and TRBJ2-6, with D hard to call. Trimming cost V 5 bases and J 3 bases, with 5 bases left between them. Looked up from germline, CDR1 is LNHDA and CDR2 is SQIVND (reference sequence). CDR3 length: 13 residues. CDR3 nucleotides: TGTGCCAGTAGTTCACTTGGGGCCAACGTCCTGACTTTC. Its translation is CASSSLGANVLTF.

The chain's CDR3 is CASSLASGQGPVQSYEQYF. The CDR3 coding sequence is TGCGCCAGCAGCTTGGCTTCCGGACAGGGGCCCGTACAGTCCTACGAGCAGTACTTC. The J gene is TRBJ2-7, the V gene TRBV5-1; TRBD1 matches at 9 bases. The CDR3 contains 19 residues. CDR1 and CDR2 from the germline V gene are SGHRS and YFSETQ. J gave up 1 base and V 0 bases, and 14 bases lay outside the gene matches.

The genes are TRBV6-1 and TRBJ2-3; a possible D gene is TRBD2 (5 bases). Germline V CDR1 and CDR2: MNHNS, SASEGT. V was trimmed by 0 bases and J by 0 bases, leaving 10 bases between them. This CDR3 contains 16 residues. The CDR3 DNA follows: TGTGCCAGCAGTGAAGCGGGTGGAGGTAGCACAGATACGCAGTATTTT. Its protein is CASSEAGGGSTDTQYF.

This clone showed up just a few times. This chain connects TRBV12-3 or TRBV12-4 to TRBJ1-4, with 7 bases that match TRBD1. V dropped 7 bases and J dropped 7; count of bases not matched to a gene: 6. The CDR3 covers 13 residues. The CDR3 region has the DNA TGTGCCAGCAAACAGGGGCGGATTGAAAAACTGTTTTTT. Its translation is CASKQGRIEKLFF.

V gene TRBV5-1 combines with J gene TRBJ2-1; D is uncertain. The CDR3 spans 13 residues. V lost 0 bases to trimming and J lost 8 bases, with 9 bases between them. CDR1 and CDR2 from the germline V gene are SGHRS and YFSETQ. CDR3 sequence reads: CASSLGDSDEQFF. In DNA form, the CDR3 reads TGCGCCAGCAGCTTGGGAGATAGTGATGAGCAGTTCTTC.

This chain connects TRBV6-5 to TRBJ1-2, with 10 bases fitting TRBD1. Germline V gene sequence: CDR1 MNHEY, CDR2 SVGAGI. The CDR3 covers 15 residues. The ends lost 5 bases at V and 8 bases at J; junction bases unmatched: 11. The CDR3 DNA reads TGTGCCAGCAGTAGACCGGGACAGGGGCTCTTAGGCTACACCTTC. Translation: CASSRPGQGLLGYTF.

The sample holds a few counts of this clone. Germline and junction disagree at one end, which may indicate a read error. The genes are TRBV7-9 and TRBJ1-2; D may be TRBD1 (5 bases). From germline, CDR1 is SEHNR and CDR2 FQNEAQ (reference sequence). This CDR3 has 13 amino acids. The CDR3 region has the DNA TGTGCCAGCAGCTTAGCTGGGGACTACGGCTACACCTTC. It yields the protein CASSLAGDYGYTF.